A single T cell receptor (beta chain) is shown here with its context. The data belong to a study of CD8 T cells in Susac syndrome. Sequencing targeted TCR beta in blood CD8+ and CD4+ T cells. The germline gives CDR1 MDHEN, CDR2 SYDVKM. The V gene lost 0 bases and the J gene lost 1 base, with 4 bases spanning the gap. The CDR3 is made up of 14 amino acids. RNA, at roughly 0.45 to 1 ug, was reverse transcribed with random hexamers. By means of immunoSEQ multiplex PCR, TCR beta CDR3 spanning 54 Vbeta and 13 Jbeta underwent amplification. One entry per CDR3 protein results from TCRdb running MiXCR on the immunoSEQ multiplex PCR reads. The data show around 200,000 distinct CDR3 sequences, more than 90% seen once.

The rearrangement uses TRBV28 and TRBJ1-5, with D hard to call. Sequenced: CD4+ T cells from PBMCs. This receptor was obtained from a human donor with multiple sclerosis. The CDR3 nucleotides read TGTGCCAGCAGTTTATGGGGAAGCAATCAGCCCCAGCATTTT. This codes for CASSLWGSNQPQHF.